The 6 T cell receptor beta chains below come from one sample, sequenced in a study of PD-1 blockade in classical Hodgkin lymphoma. Generated by immunoSEQ multiplex PCR, the TCRdb table keeps only in-frame clones and is missing some. The sample carries tens of thousands of clones, under 95% recorded once. Every patient had relapsed following autologous stem cell transplantation, and cohorts differed in brentuximab vedotin exposure. This specimen consisted of peripheral blood mononuclear cells (PBMCs), obtained at baseline. All receptors come from a human donor with classical Hodgkin lymphoma.

The chain employs TRBV15 and TRBJ1-2; D is unclear. Germline CDR1 is LNHNV and CDR2 is YYDKDF (reference sequence). V shed 0 bases and J shed 0 bases, with 8 bases lying between them. The CDR3 spans 15 residues. In nucleotides, the CDR3 is TGTGCCACCAGCAGAGATTCTGCACCTAACTATGGCTACACCTTC. Translated: CATSRDSAPNYGYTF.

Only one count was recorded for this clone. The V gene is TRBV9, the J gene TRBJ1-2; D might be TRBD1 (5 bases). The CDR3 runs 13 residues. Germline V gene lookup returns CDR1 SGDLS and CDR2 YYNGEE. The V gene lost 4 bases and the J gene lost 4 bases, with 11 bases spanning the gap. CDR3 coding DNA: TGTGCCAGCAGCCTACAGGAAAGCTATGGCTACACCTTC. It encodes CASSLQESYGYTF.

This clone was picked up one time. V gene TRBV2 combines with J gene TRBJ1-5; tentative D call: TRBD1 (6 bases). Germline V gives CDR1 SNHLY, CDR2 FYNNEI. The CDR3 sequence is 14 residues long. V lost 8 bases and J 5 bases, leaving 16 bases between the germline ends. CDR3 sequence reads: CASRDQGPHQPQHF. The CDR3 nucleotides read TGTGCCAGCCGGGATCAGGGGCCCCATCAGCCCCAGCATTTT.

The chain has TRBV7-2 and TRBJ2-7; 8 bases line up with TRBD2. CDR3 length: 16 amino acids. The V gene's germline CDR1 is SGHTA and CDR2 FQGNSA. Trimming took 4 bases from V and 4 from J; bases not matched to a gene: 12. The CDR3 DNA follows: TGTGCCAGCAGCTCCGTGGGAGCGGGAGTGGCATACGAGCAGTACTTC. Residues: CASSSVGAGVAYEQYF. The entire variable domain, with the rest obtained from reference TRBV7-2 and TRBJ2-7, is as follows: GAGVSQSPSNKVTEKGKDVELRCDPISGHTALYWYRQSLGQGLEFLIYFQGNSAPDKSGLPSDRFSAERTGGSVSTLTIQRTQQEDSAVYLCASSSVGAGVAYEQYFGPGTRLTVT.

This rearrangement joins TRBV21-1 to TRBJ2-5; the table names TRBD2, a call not compared with the DNA. TRBV21-1 is a pseudogene segment. The CDR3 consists of 15 residues. The CDR3 coding sequence is TGTGCCAGCAGCAAAGGTGCGCTAGGTGGGGAGACCCAGTACTTC. Translated, it gives CASSKGALGGETQYF.

This clone is a singleton in its sample. The chain carries TRBV19 and TRBJ1-5; D gene ambiguous. Trimming left V 1 base short and J 3 bases short, with 16 bases between. There are 17 residues in the CDR3. Germline assignment: CDR1 LNHDA and CDR2 SQIVND (reference sequence). The CDR3 region is CASSIGAPGFSNQPQHF. The DNA of the CDR3 is TGTGCCAGTAGTATAGGGGCGCCGGGTTTTTCCAATCAGCCCCAGCATTTT. The variable domain in full, completed from reference TRBV19 and TRBJ1-5, reads DGGITQSPKYLFRKEGQNVTLSCEQNLNHDAMYWYRQDPGQGLRLIYYSQIVNDFQKGDIAEGYSVSREKKESFPLTVTSAQKNPTAFYLCASSIGAPGFSNQPQHFGDGTRLSIL.